The T cell receptor beta chain described here comes from a study of blood T cell repertoires in COVID-19 (dated by TCRdb to 2020 to 2022). General notes on the study: Samples from collaborators originated in the United States, Italy and Spain and spanned both the acute and convalescent phases of COVID-19. Subjects who had been exposed to COVID-19, were actively infected with it, or had recovered from it provided the deeply sampled blood TCRbeta repertoires that made up the dataset. Samples came from the ongoing ImmuneRACE study (first 160 participants) plus 1,254 subjects from 6 global collaborators. Where HLA class I and class II types were available, the types were taken from metadata supplied by the sample provider, not from assay-based typing. Nearly every sample came with metadata listing a de-identified subject ID, COVID-19 status, age in years and sex. The repertoires were released in a freely available public database intended as a resource for research on the immune response to SARS-CoV-2. The prospective study material was composed of cDNA or gDNA derived from T cells, B-cell-depleted T cells, or PBMCs.

TCRbeta CDR3 regions were amplified from genomic DNA using the immunoSEQ Assay, a bias-controlled multiplex PCR. On the authors' methods: Within the assay, amplification of reference gene primers was used to estimate how many nucleated cells each sample contained. To quantify the absolute abundance of each unique TCRbeta CDR3 rearrangement, sequence reads were collapsed and filtered. For each sample, productive Simpson clonality was calculated as the square root of Simpson's diversity index over productive rearrangements. Here the immuneACCESS table is served through TCRdb, limited to in-frame sequences with V and J called. Missing clones are a known gap in these copies; in checked studies unresolved V genes cover under half, and the rest lacks a known reason. That table is the source of V, J and clone size, and D and trimming were worked out from the DNA. Counted in this sample were some 100,000 clones; more than 85% of them appeared once. In total, the top ten clones hold 15% to 20% of the sample.

Whole blood was collected in K2EDTA tubes by collaborating institutions according to the institutions' own protocols. For TCRbeta analysis, collaborators shipped samples as frozen whole blood, isolated PBMCs, or DNA extracted from either of those sample types. The germline V gene (reference sequence) supplies CDR1 LNHDA and CDR2 SQIVND. The CDR3 runs 14 amino acids, cysteine and phenylalanine included. Kept here is only the CDR3 DNA, which spans 42 bases and is read in frame from base 1. Trimming at the junction amounts to 7 bases on V and 2 bases on J, and the germline ends lie 15 bases apart. As to this clone: This clone's antigen is unknown. Per-base qualities were not stored, and no clone one base away is much larger.

General findings and caveats noted by the study authors: Clinical and demographic metadata were provided uncurated, with the amount varying by source and participant.

This TCR was sampled from a human donor with acute or convalescent COVID-19. The donor label of this sample is uncertain. The chain is encoded by TRBV19 joined to TRBJ2-7, with a weak D call of TRBD1 (5 bases match). The material sequenced was peripheral blood. The CDR3 sequence is CASKYKTGPYEQYF. The DNA sequence is given as TGTGCCAGTAAATACAAAACAGGCCCCTACGAGCAGTACTTC.